This T cell receptor beta chain emerged from a study of OX40 agonist ivuxolimab in advanced cancers. Looking at the study overall: Ivuxolimab, an agonist antibody against OX40 (CD134), was given to patients.

Only in-frame clones appear in the TCRdb table, and some are missing; sequencing was by immunoSEQ multiplex PCR. The sample consists of some 38,000 clones, 85% to 90% of them appearing once. The CDR3 runs 14 residues. Per germline, CDR1 SEHNR and CDR2 FQNEAQ (reference sequence). V shed 5 bases and J 4 bases; nucleotides not matched to a gene: 7. Here the sequenced sample was CD4+ or CD8+ T cells sorted from blood, taken in a trial of the OX40 agonist ivuxolimab. The chain employs TRBV7-9 and TRBJ1-1, with 7 bases that match TRBD1. The receptor comes from an adult with an advanced solid tumor such as melanoma, head and neck, liver or kidney cancer. The CDR3 here is CASSTGQVVTEAFF. As DNA, the CDR3 is TGTGCCAGCAGCACCGGACAGGTGGTCACTGAAGCTTTCTTT.